This T cell receptor (beta chain) was retrieved from a study of T cells in localized non-small cell lung cancer. This CDR3 contains 16 residues. The ends lost 1 base at V and 4 bases at J; junction bases unmatched: 7. In germline, CDR1 is SGHNT, CDR2 YYREEE (reference sequence). Produced via immunoSEQ multiplex PCR; TCRdb's table is partial and in-frame only. This table has about 46,000 clones, around 81% appearing once. With regard to this clone: The antigen is undetermined.

Broader study findings: Sequencing was limited to one tumor region, leaving the possibility of heterogeneity open. Prolonged overall survival went with higher T cell density in the blood. Uninvolved adjacent lung showed higher T cell clonality than tumor.

This receptor was obtained from a man aged 40 to 70 with stage III lung adenocarcinoma. The starting material was peripheral blood mononuclear cells, obtained before any cancer treatment. This sequence joins TRBV5-4 and TRBJ2-2; 7 bases fit TRBD1. The CDR3: CASSLPLGGGTGELFF. In DNA form, the CDR3 reads TGTGCCAGCAGCTTGCCCCTAGGGGGCGGCACCGGGGAGCTGTTTTTT.